The 28 T cell receptor beta chains below all came from one sample that was sequenced in a study of long-term antiretroviral therapy in people with HIV. Version v3.0 of the immunoSEQ assay was performed at survey level. Libraries were prepared by immunoSEQ multiplex PCR; TCRdb keeps only in-frame clonotypes and omits some of them. The repertoire holds 20,000 to 25,000 clones, with roughly 80% as singletons. Sequenced material: unsorted PBMCs, taken 1.9 years after starting antiretroviral therapy. These receptors all come from a woman between 45 and 65 years old with HIV.

This clone has just one count. J is TRBJ2-3 and V is TRBV30; D gene uncertain. Germline CDR1 GTSNPN, CDR2 SVGIG (reference sequence). Trimming removed 0 bases from V and 4 bases from J, with 11 bases in between. The CDR3 covers 14 residues. The CDR3 nucleotides are TGTGCCTGGAGTGTACTCCGGGTTGCAGATACGCAGTATTTT. It translates to CAWSVLRVADTQYF.

The chain carries TRBV19 and TRBJ2-1; 9 bases are a match to TRBD1. The trim removed 4 bases at V and 5 bases at J, leaving 6 bases unmatched. The CDR3 is 15 residues long. CDR1 and CDR2 from the germline V gene are LNHDA and SQIVND (reference sequence). The CDR3 bases are TGTGCCAGTAGTAGCCCCGGGACAGGGAACAATGAGCAGTTCTTC. Translation: CASSSPGTGNNEQFF. Filled out from reference TRBV19 and TRBJ2-1, the complete variable domain reads DGGITQSPKYLFRKEGQNVTLSCEQNLNHDAMYWYRQDPGQGLRLIYYSQIVNDFQKGDIAEGYSVSREKKESFPLTVTSAQKNPTAFYLCASSSPGTGNNEQFFGPGTRLTVL.

The chain has TRBV2 and TRBJ1-2; 8 bases are a match to TRBD1. The CDR3 is 13 residues long. The germline CDR1 and CDR2 sequences are SNHLY and FYNNEI. The ends lost 6 bases at V and 6 bases at J; junction bases unmatched: 6. CDR3 amino acids: CASRVQGDNGYTF. CDR3 bases: TGTGCCAGCAGGGTACAGGGGGATAATGGCTACACCTTC.

This clone was counted only a few times. This chain joins TRBV6-1 and TRBJ1-5, with TRBD1 matching over 7 bases. Germline loops: CDR1 MNHNS, CDR2 SASEGT. J was trimmed by 5 bases and V by 3 bases; bases with no gene match: 7. The CDR3 consists of 15 residues. This CDR3 is CASSEVGTDYQPQHF. DNA for the CDR3: TGTGCCAGCAGTGAGGTAGGGACAGACTATCAGCCCCAGCATTTT.

V and J are TRBV9 and TRBJ2-3; the match to TRBD2 covers 12 bases. Germline V gene lookup returns CDR1 SGDLS and CDR2 YYNGEE. The J segment lost 0 bases and the V segment lost 0 bases, leaving 5 bases of the junction unmatched. The CDR3 length is 18 residues. CDR3 DNA sequence: TGTGCCAGCAGCGTAGGTCTAGCGGGGGGGACTAGCACAGATACGCAGTATTTT. Translating gives CASSVGLAGGTSTDTQYF.

This chain connects TRBV6-5 to TRBJ1-2, with D perhaps matching TRBD1 (5 bases). The CDR3 has 14 residues. Trimming shortened V by 0 bases and J by 4 bases, and 9 bases separated the two germline ends. Looked up from germline, CDR1 is MNHEY and CDR2 is SVGAGI. The CDR3 is CASSYSPGTYGYTF. As DNA, the CDR3 is TGTGCCAGCAGTTACTCGCCGGGGACCTATGGCTACACCTTC.

The chain employs TRBV7-5 and TRBJ1-5. TRBV7-5 is a recognized pseudogene. This CDR3 has 16 amino acids. The CDR3 loop is CVRSLWGISNNQPQHF. CDR3 DNA sequence: TGTGTCAGAAGCTTATGGGGGATCAGCAACAATCAGCCCCAGCATTTT.

CDR3 region: CAITGQGREQYF. Here the CDR3 DNA reads TGTGCCATCACAGGACAGGGGCGGGAGCAGTACTTC. The chain employs TRBV10-3 and TRBJ2-7; 9 positions match TRBD1. Trimming cost V 7 bases and J 7 bases; bases outside gene matches: 5. In germline, CDR1 is ENHRY, CDR2 SYGVKD. The CDR3 is made up of 12 amino acids.

This clone was seen a few times. This chain joins TRBV5-1 and TRBJ2-2, with D perhaps matching TRBD2 (5 bases). The V end was cut by 5 bases, the J end by 3 bases, with 14 bases between. The CDR3 covers 15 residues. The germline V gene has CDR1 SGHRS and CDR2 YFSETQ. The CDR3: CASRSRAGDTGELFF. CDR3 nucleotides: TGCGCCAGCAGAAGTCGGGCCGGGGACACCGGGGAGCTGTTTTTT.

This chain uses TRBV11-2 with TRBJ2-5; D unclear. The CDR3 runs to 12 residues. V was cut by 5 bases and J by 5 bases, with 9 bases left in between. Germline V gene lookup returns CDR1 SGHAT and CDR2 FQNNGV. In nucleotides, the CDR3 is TGTGCCAGCAGCCCCACTACTGAGACCCAGTACTTC. This sequence encodes CASSPTTETQYF. Full variable domain (outside the CDR3, taken from reference TRBV11-2 and TRBJ2-5): EAGVAQSPRYKIIEKRQSVAFWCNPISGHATLYWYQQILGQGPKLLIQFQNNGVVDDSQLPKDRFSAERLKGVDSTLKIQPAKLEDSAVYLCASSPTTETQYFGPGTRLLVL.

The V gene is TRBV5-5, the J gene TRBJ1-6; D is perhaps TRBD1 (5 bases). The V gene's germline CDR1 is SGHKS and CDR2 YYEKEE (reference sequence). V lost 7 bases and J lost 6, with 14 bases in between. The length of the CDR3 is 14 residues. CDR3 sequence (DNA): TGTGCCAGCGCCGGGACCTCCCTTAATTCACCCCTCCACTTT. Translating it yields CASAGTSLNSPLHF. Full variable domain (missing parts from reference TRBV5-5 and TRBJ1-6): DAGVTQSPTHLIKTRGQQVTLRCSPISGHKSVSWYQQVLGQGPQFIFQYYEKEERGRGNFPDRFSARQFPNYSSELNVNALLLGDSALYLCASAGTSLNSPLHFGNGTRLTVT.

This sequence joins TRBV18 and TRBJ2-3; D gene uncertain. Trimming took 1 base from V and 2 from J, leaving 10 bases between them. Germline CDR1 and CDR2: KGHSH and LQKENI. This CDR3 comprises 15 residues. As DNA, the CDR3 is TGTGCCAGCTCACCACGCCTTACCAACACAGATACGCAGTATTTT. Amino acids: CASSPRLTNTDTQYF. Combining the CDR3 with reference TRBV18 and TRBJ2-3 gives the whole variable domain NAGVMQNPRHLVRRRGQEARLRCSPMKGHSHVYWYRQLPEEGLKFMVYLQKENIIDESGMPKERFSAEFPKEGPSILRIQQVVRGDSAAYFCASSPRLTNTDTQYFGPGTRLTVL.

The chain uses TRBV4-3 and TRBJ2-6, with a weak D call TRBD2 (5 bases). This CDR3 has 15 amino acids. Germline values: CDR1 LGHNA, CDR2 YSLEER. Trimming stripped 3 bases from V and 4 bases from J, with 10 bases between. The CDR3 spells CASSQGSPGANVLTF. The DNA for the CDR3 is TGCGCCAGCAGCCAGGGGAGCCCGGGGGCCAACGTCCTGACTTTC.

The CDR3 DNA follows: TGTGCCATCATGGGACAGGGCGGTAGGGGCACCGGGGAGCTGTTTTTT. Amino acids: CAIMGQGGRGTGELFF. The chain employs TRBV10-3 and TRBJ2-2, with 9 bases fitting TRBD1. V was clipped by 7 bases and J by 4 bases; unmatched bases: 10. Germline loops: CDR1 ENHRY, CDR2 SYGVKD. The CDR3 consists of 16 residues.

The chain is built from TRBV19 and TRBJ1-5; D gene unclear. The length of the CDR3 is 12 residues. Germline loops: CDR1 LNHDA, CDR2 SQIVND (reference sequence). The germline V and J ends were trimmed by 7 bases and 2 bases, with 6 bases remaining between them. The CDR3, as DNA: TGTGCCAGTAAAGATGGCAATCAGCCCCAGCATTTT. Its protein product is CASKDGNQPQHF.

V and J are TRBV28 and TRBJ2-3; 10 bases are a match to TRBD2. Germline V gene sequence: CDR1 MDHEN, CDR2 SYDVKM. The length of the CDR3 is 14 residues. The trim removed 2 bases at V and 6 bases at J, leaving 2 bases unmatched. CDR3 nucleotides: TGTGCCAGCAGTTTAAGCGGGGGGGGTGATACGCAGTATTTT. Protein: CASSLSGGGDTQYF.

This clone was observed a single time. The V gene is TRBV18, the J gene TRBJ1-1; TRBD1 matches 7 bases. The CDR3 has 16 amino acids. The germline V gene encodes CDR1 KGHSH and CDR2 LQKENI. V lost 2 bases, J lost 6 bases, and 12 bases stayed unmatched. CDR3 sequence reads: CASSPTNTGAGAEAFF. The CDR3 region has the DNA TGTGCCAGCTCACCAACCAACACAGGGGCCGGAGCTGAAGCTTTCTTT.

Written as DNA, the CDR3 is TGTGCCAGCAGCTTAGCTAGCGGGGCCCCAGATACGCAGTATTTT. Translating gives CASSLASGAPDTQYF. The chain has TRBV7-9 and TRBJ2-3; 8 nucleotides agree with TRBD2. The V gene end was trimmed by 0 bases and the J gene end by 4 bases; junction bases not matched to a gene: 3. The V gene's germline CDR1 is SEHNR and CDR2 FQNEAQ (reference sequence). The CDR3 spans 15 residues.

The chain is built from TRBV7-2 and TRBJ2-3; 7 positions agree with TRBD2. This CDR3 spans 14 amino acids. With 5 bases clipped from V and 1 base from J, the junction kept 3 bases outside the gene matches. The V gene's germline CDR1 is SGHTA and CDR2 FQGNSA. CDR3 DNA sequence: TGTGCCAGCAGCCGACTAGCTGGCACAGATACGCAGTATTTT. Translation: CASSRLAGTDTQYF.

The chain joins TRBV11-2 to TRBJ1-3; D remains ambiguous. Trimming took off 0 bases at V and 3 bases at J, with 9 bases between the two ends. This CDR3 has 15 amino acids. Per germline, CDR1 SGHAT and CDR2 FQNNGV. CDR3 amino acids: CASSLEGYSGNTIYF. The CDR3 DNA sequence: TGTGCCAGCAGCTTAGAGGGGTACAGTGGAAACACCATATATTTT.

The chain combines TRBV29-1 with TRBJ2-4; 9 bases fit TRBD1. V lost 6 bases to trimming and J lost 6 bases; unmatched junction nucleotides: 6. CDR1 and CDR2 (germline): SQVTM, ANQGSEA. The CDR3 consists of 13 residues. CDR3 bases: TGCAGCGTCCTACAGGGGGCTTTAAACATTCAGTACTTC. Its translation is CSVLQGALNIQYF.

The V call is TRBV16, the J call TRBJ1-1; D is possibly TRBD1 (6 bases). V lost 3 bases and J lost 1, with 9 bases in between. This CDR3 contains 14 residues. The germline V gene encodes CDR1 KGHSY and CDR2 FQNENV. As DNA, the CDR3 is TGTGCCAGCAGCCATCAACAGGGGAACACTGAAGCTTTCTTT. It yields the protein CASSHQQGNTEAFF.

This clone has just a few counts. The chain has TRBV19 and TRBJ1-2; D is perhaps TRBD1 (5 bases). This CDR3 has 14 amino acids. Germline CDR1 is LNHDA and CDR2 is SQIVND (reference sequence). V was trimmed by 3 bases and J by 4 bases, leaving 12 bases between them. CDR3 amino acids: CASSIAQDTYGYTF. CDR3 DNA: TGTGCCAGTAGTATTGCCCAGGACACCTATGGCTACACCTTC.

The chain uses TRBV20-1 and TRBJ2-5; D is uncertain. Germline CDR1 reads DFQATT; CDR2 reads SNEGSKA (reference sequence). The length of the CDR3 is 11 residues. V lost 0 bases and J 5 bases, leaving 4 bases between the germline ends. The CDR3 loop reads CSAREYETQYF. As DNA, the CDR3 is TGCAGTGCTAGAGAGTATGAGACCCAGTACTTC.

This clone was counted between two and nine times. The J gene is TRBJ1-2, the V gene TRBV9; a weak D match, TRBD1 (6 bases). CDR1 and CDR2 (germline): SGDLS, YYNGEE. Trimming took off 5 bases at V and 8 bases at J, with 13 bases between the two ends. The CDR3 runs 12 residues. CDR3 region: CASSSGGWGYTF. CDR3 nucleotides: TGTGCCAGCAGTTCGGGGGGCTGGGGCTACACCTTC.

This chain links TRBV28 with TRBJ1-6; TRBD1 matches at 9 bases. This CDR3 has 14 amino acids. Germline V gene sequence: CDR1 MDHEN, CDR2 SYDVKM. V gave up 4 bases and J gave up 8 bases; unmatched junction bases: 3. The DNA for the CDR3 is TGTGCCAGCAGTTCGGGACAGGGAGATTCACCCCTCCACTTT. Protein sequence: CASSSGQGDSPLHF.

The V call is TRBV6-4, the J call TRBJ2-3; 9 nucleotides align to TRBD2. Germline CDR1 and CDR2: MRHNA and SNTAGT. V shed 2 bases and J 0 bases; nucleotides not matched to a gene: 0. This CDR3 contains 15 residues. CDR3 protein: CASSDSGGSTDTQYF. The CDR3 DNA follows: TGTGCCAGCAGTGACAGCGGGGGGAGCACAGATACGCAGTATTTT.

CDR3 nucleotide sequence: TGTGCCAGCAGCTTAGAGAAAGACCGGCCGAACACTGAAGCTTTCTTT. It encodes CASSLEKDRPNTEAFF. The chain couples TRBV7-8 to TRBJ1-1, with D unresolved. This CDR3 has 16 residues. With 1 base removed from V and 1 base from J, the gap between germline ends came to 13 bases. Per germline, CDR1 SGHVS and CDR2 FQNEAQ.